The clone carrying this T cell receptor beta chain turned up a few times. The sequenced template was cDNA made from the entire isolated RNA. Measured with immunoSEQ multiplex PCR; TCRdb has only the in-frame clones, and not every one. This table holds 300,000 to 450,000 clones, less than 20% found once. This sample stems from a study of beta chain features in type 1 diabetes. The CDR3 extends over 13 amino acids. Germline values: CDR1 KGHSH, CDR2 LQKENI. V was shortened by 1 base and J by 5 bases, with 8 bases between the two germline ends. The sequence came from a woman aged 18-29 years in good health. The material sequenced was naive CD4+ T cells from blood. The chain couples TRBV18 to TRBJ1-1, with D uncertain. Written as DNA, the CDR3 is TGTGCCAGCTCACCACTCGGGGAGACTGAAGCTTTCTTT. It yields the protein CASSPLGETEAFF.